This TCR beta chain emerged from a study of blood T cell repertoires in COVID-19 (TCRdb year 2020). Notes on the research overall: Samples from collaborators originated in the United States, Italy and Spain and spanned both the acute and convalescent phases of COVID-19. The samples were drawn from two sources: the first 160 participants of the ongoing ImmuneRACE study, and approximately 1,300 subjects contributed by 6 global collaborators. Deeply sampled blood TCRbeta repertoires from subjects exposed to, actively infected with, or recovered from COVID-19 were included in the dataset. The repertoires were released in a freely available public database meant as a resource for research on the immune response to SARS-CoV-2. The material from the prospective study consisted of cDNA or gDNA derived from T cells, B-cell-depleted T cells, or PBMCs. Where available, HLA class I and class II types were obtained from metadata supplied by the sample provider rather than from assay-based typing. The sample metadata nearly always contained a de-identified subject ID, COVID-19 status, age in years and sex.

General study outcomes and caveats: How much clinical and demographic metadata was included differed by source and by participant, and the metadata was provided uncurated.

Points on this clone: Its binding antigen is unknown. The record has no base qualities; no much larger clone is one base away.

Taken from cysteine to phenylalanine, the CDR3 has 17 residues. The only DNA kept is the CDR3, 51 bases in frame from the first base. CDR1 is given as SGHRS and CDR2 as YFSETQ, both from the germline V gene. V loses 2 bases at its end and J loses 4 bases; junction bases beyond the gene matches: 9. TCRbeta CDR3 regions were amplified from genomic DNA using the immunoSEQ Assay, a bias-controlled multiplex PCR. The study's processing was this. The number of nucleated cells in each sample was estimated from the amplification of reference gene primers within the assay. To quantify the absolute abundance of each unique TCRbeta CDR3 rearrangement, sequence reads were collapsed and filtered. Productive Simpson clonality was computed per sample as the square root of Simpson's diversity index over productive rearrangements. TCRdb limited this immuneACCESS table to in-frame rearrangements with V and J called. A share of clones is missing; checked studies link under half to unresolved V genes, and the rest is unexplained. That table supplies the V and J calls and clone size; D and trimming were determined from the DNA. The sample has around 150,000 clones on record, about 80% of them singletons. The ten largest clones add up to over 20% of the sample.

The collaborating institutions used their own protocols to collect whole blood in K2EDTA tubes. For TCRbeta analysis, collaborators shipped samples in one of three forms: frozen whole blood, isolated PBMCs, or DNA extracted from either of those sample types. In this chain, TRBV5-1 is recombined with TRBJ2-1; 10 central bases correspond to TRBD2. The sequenced sample consisted of peripheral blood. This receptor was identified in a woman of 80 years or more with acute or convalescent COVID-19. The nucleotide sequence is given as TGCGCCAGCAGCTTACTTAGCGGGGGGTCCCCTTACAATGAGCAGTTCTTC. It translates to CASSLLSGGSPYNEQFF.